This TCR beta chain comes out of a study of beta chain features in type 1 diabetes. Broader study findings: Moderate but significant shortening of TCRB CDR3s was recorded in all four CD4+ subsets from Type 1 diabetes patients. An over-representation of cells with high TCR expression could result from cDNA sequencing. In comparison with healthy donors, patients had naive, central memory and Treg TCRB repertoires that appeared more similar.

This clone was counted only a few times. Its antigen is unknown. Isolation of CD4+ naive, central memory, regulatory and stem cell-like memory cells was achieved by sorting via CD45RO/CCR7/CD25/CD127/CD95/CD27. Sequenced material consisted of expressed TCRB transcripts (all of the isolated RNA was reverse transcribed). Assay used: immunoSEQ multiplex PCR; TCRdb lists only in-frame clones, some missing. The table lists about 400,000 clones, around 13% of them singletons. Trimming removed 0 bases from V and 3 bases from J, with 13 bases in between. Germline CDR1 is SGHNT and CDR2 is YYREEE (reference sequence). The CDR3 sequence is 15 residues long.

V is TRBV5-4 and J is TRBJ2-7; tentatively, D is TRBD2 (6 bases). Sequencing was done on a sample of naive CD4+ T cells from blood. This TCR derives from a woman between 18 and 29 years old with type 1 diabetes. Written as DNA, the CDR3 is TGTGCCAGCAGCTTGGCCCGGGACTCCAACTACGAGCAGTACTTC. As protein: CASSLARDSNYEQYF. The variable domain in full, completed from reference TRBV5-4 and TRBJ2-7, reads ETGVTQSPTHLIKTRGQQVTLRCSSQSGHNTVSWYQQALGQGPQFIFQYYREEENGRGNFPPRFSGLQFPNYSSELNVNALELDDSALYLCASSLARDSNYEQYFGPGTRLTVT.